These 13 T cell receptor beta chains were all obtained from the same sample, sequenced in a study of CD8 T cells in ankylosing spondylitis (dated 2017 in TCRdb). The protocol used for the library was 5' RACE. The sample was run on an Illumina HiSeq 2500. TCRdb trimmed the raw reads at Q25, called clones with MiXCR and kept productive beta chains. Every CDR3 protein is listed once, alongside the most common genes and DNA of its rows. Counted in this sample were 200,000 to 250,000 distinct CDR3 sequences; roughly 24% of them appeared once. About 6.9% of the sample lies in the top ten. Sequenced input: blood, either unsorted or a sorted T cell fraction (not recorded which). Receptors were obtained from a male donor with ankylosing spondylitis or in good health (not recorded which).

In its sample, this clonotype was seen many times. The chain uses TRBV7-2 and TRBJ2-5, with 7 nucleotides matching TRBD1. Germline V gene data show CDR1 as SGHTA and CDR2 as FQGNSA. The CDR3 is 14 amino acids. J lost 5 bases, V lost 1 base, and 4 bases had no gene match. The CDR3 reads CASSLGGGGETQYF. CDR3 in DNA: TGTGCCAGCAGCTTAGGAGGGGGCGGGGAGACCCAGTACTTC.

This clonotype was seen a handful of times. The chain links TRBV29-1 to TRBJ1-4, with D perhaps TRBD1 (5 bases). The CDR3 length is 13 residues. Per the germline V gene, CDR1 is SQVTM and CDR2 is ANQGSEA. V was cut by 7 bases and J by 8 bases, with 17 bases left in between. The CDR3 DNA reads as TGCAGCGGACGGGACTCCGGCGGCGAAAAACTGTTTTTT. Its protein is CSGRDSGGEKLFF.

This clonotype came up many times. This sequence joins TRBV20-1 and TRBJ1-5; no clear D gene. Trimming pared 3 bases from V and 0 bases from J, leaving 6 bases between. The CDR3 extends over 13 amino acids. Germline CDR1 DFQATT, CDR2 SNEGSKA (reference sequence). This CDR3 reads CSASDDSNQPQHF. Here the CDR3 DNA reads TGCAGTGCTAGCGACGATAGCAATCAGCCCCAGCATTTT.

In its sample, this clonotype was seen many times. J is TRBJ1-1 and V is TRBV7-2; 9 bases line up with TRBD1. Germline CDR1 and CDR2: SGHTA and FQGNSA. V was pared by 5 bases and J by 5 bases, with 6 bases of the junction left unmatched. The CDR3 contains 14 residues. CDR3 sequence reads: CASSTTGGGTEAFF. The CDR3 DNA follows: TGTGCCAGCAGCACGACAGGGGGAGGGACTGAAGCTTTCTTT.

This clonotype has just a few counts. The CDR3 sequence is CSASGSIAGGHNEQFF. CDR3 sequence (DNA): TGCAGTGCTAGTGGTTCGATAGCGGGAGGACACAATGAGCAGTTCTTC. This chain joins TRBV20-1 and TRBJ2-1; 10 bases map to TRBD2. With 3 bases clipped from V and 5 bases from J, the junction kept 10 bases outside the gene matches. This CDR3 has 16 amino acids. Germline CDR1 is DFQATT and CDR2 is SNEGSKA (reference sequence).

This clonotype was counted at least ten times. This rearrangement joins TRBV20-1 to TRBJ2-1; 7 bases fit TRBD1. Germline V gene data show CDR1 as DFQATT and CDR2 as SNEGSKA (reference sequence). CDR3 size: 12 residues. The ends lost 5 bases at V and 12 bases at J; junction bases unmatched: 10. CDR3 sequence reads: CSARPRDRGQFF. DNA of the CDR3: TGCAGTGCTCGCCCCCGGGACAGAGGGCAGTTCTTC.

This clonotype was seen more than once but under ten times. V gene TRBV10-3 combines with J gene TRBJ2-7; TRBD2 might be the D (6 bases). Germline V gene lookup returns CDR1 ENHRY and CDR2 SYGVKD. V lost 6 bases and J lost 0, with 6 bases in between. CDR3 length: 12 amino acids. Written as DNA, the CDR3 is TGTGCCATCAGGGGGGGCTCCTACGAGCAGTACTTC. Translated, it gives CAIRGGSYEQYF.

This clonotype was counted only a few times. The CDR3 here is CASSFTVAGSRETQYF. CDR3 bases: TGCGCCAGCAGTTTCACAGTCGCGGGTAGTAGAGAGACCCAGTACTTC. The chain combines TRBV5-1 with TRBJ2-5, with a tentative D call TRBD2 (5 bases). V was clipped by 5 bases and J by 4 bases, with 21 bases between them. There are 16 residues in the CDR3. Looked up from germline, CDR1 is SGHRS and CDR2 is YFSETQ.

This clonotype showed up just a few times. The J gene is TRBJ2-7, the V gene TRBV15, with unresolved D. This CDR3 has 14 residues. Trimming stripped 0 bases from V and 6 bases from J, with 12 bases between. The germline gives CDR1 LNHNV, CDR2 YYDKDF (reference sequence). The CDR3 sequence is CATSRDLLTSEQYF. The CDR3 bases are TGTGCCACCAGCAGAGATCTCTTGACAAGCGAGCAGTACTTC. Based on the CDR3 plus reference TRBV15 and TRBJ2-7, the full variable domain is DAMVIQNPRYQVTQFGKPVTLSCSQTLNHNVMYWYQQKSSQAPKLLFHYYDKDFNNEADTPDNFQSRRPNTSFCFLDIRSPGLGDTAMYLCATSRDLLTSEQYFGPGTRLTVT.

V and J are TRBV20-1 and TRBJ1-1; possible D gene TRBD1, 5 bases. Germline assignment: CDR1 DFQATT and CDR2 SNEGSKA (reference sequence). V was pared by 0 bases and J by 1 base, with 9 bases between. This CDR3 is 14 amino acids long. DNA of the CDR3: TGCAGTGCTAGAGATTTCGGGACGAACACTGAAGCTTTCTTT. Its translation: CSARDFGTNTEAFF.

This clonotype came up a few times. CDR3 loop: CSARAGTRTDTQYF. CDR3 sequence (DNA): TGCAGTGCTAGGGCGGGGACTCGCACAGATACGCAGTATTTT. The rearrangement joins TRBV20-1 to TRBJ2-3, with a tentative D call TRBD2 (6 bases). Germline V lookup: CDR1 DFQATT, CDR2 SNEGSKA (reference sequence). The V end was cut by 3 bases, the J end by 1 base, with 11 bases between. The CDR3 spans 14 residues.

This clonotype was counted at least ten times. The chain couples TRBV20-1 to TRBJ2-3, with TRBD2 matching 11 bases. Germline V gives CDR1 DFQATT, CDR2 SNEGSKA (reference sequence). The J segment lost 3 bases and the V segment lost 3 bases, leaving 2 bases of the junction unmatched. The CDR3 consists of 14 residues. In nucleotides, the CDR3 is TGCAGTGCTAGGACTAGCGGGAAGACAGATACGCAGTATTTT. Protein sequence: CSARTSGKTDTQYF.

This chain links TRBV5-5 with TRBJ1-4, with D possibly TRBD1 on 5 matching bases. Per germline, CDR1 SGHKS and CDR2 YYEKEE (reference sequence). The CDR3 is 15 amino acids. With 1 base removed from V and 4 bases from J, the gap between germline ends came to 11 bases. In nucleotides, the CDR3 is TGTGCCAGCAGCTTGTCCCAGGGTCTTAATGAAAAACTGTTTTTT. This codes for CASSLSQGLNEKLFF.